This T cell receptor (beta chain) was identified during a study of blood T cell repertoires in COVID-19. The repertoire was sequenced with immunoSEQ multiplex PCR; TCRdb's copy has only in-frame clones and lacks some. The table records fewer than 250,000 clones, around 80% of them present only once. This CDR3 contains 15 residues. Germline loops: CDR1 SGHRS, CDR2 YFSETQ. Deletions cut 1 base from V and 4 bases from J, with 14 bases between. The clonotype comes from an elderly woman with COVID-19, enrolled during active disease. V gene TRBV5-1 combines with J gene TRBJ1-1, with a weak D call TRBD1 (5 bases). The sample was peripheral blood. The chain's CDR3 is CASSLRGGRSTEAFF. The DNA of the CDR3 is TGCGCCAGCAGCTTGCGGGGCGGGAGGAGCACTGAAGCTTTCTTT.